This T cell receptor (beta chain) was captured in a study of T cells in tuberculosis. Profiled with immunoSEQ multiplex PCR; TCRdb holds only in-frame clones, not every one. Among 25,000 or so clones listed, 90% were seen once. The V and J ends lost 2 bases and 0 bases, in that order; junction bases with no gene match: 1. This CDR3 has 16 amino acids. Germline V gene data show CDR1 as SNHLY and CDR2 as FYNNEI. Input material: PBMCs. This TCR came from a donor between 10 and 35 years old with latent tuberculosis or without tuberculosis infection. V gene TRBV2 combines with J gene TRBJ2-1, with TRBD2 matching 10 bases. In nucleotides, the CDR3 is TGTGCCAGCAGTGAAATAGCGGGGGGCTCCTACAATGAGCAGTTCTTC. Its translation is CASSEIAGGSYNEQFF.